One sample yielded the 31 T cell receptor beta chains listed below, sequenced in a study of early T cells in non-severe SARS-CoV-2 infection. TCRdb processed the 5' RACE reads anew with MiXCR; each CDR3 protein has one entry. The sample holds tens of thousands of distinct CDR3 sequences, roughly a tenth seen once. Sequenced input: whole blood. The receptors derive from an adult who was a healthcare worker with PCR-confirmed SARS-CoV-2 infection or an uninfected control (not recorded which).

This clonotype has ten or more counts. The chain links TRBV4-1 to TRBJ2-1; D possibly matches TRBD1 or TRBD2 (5 bases each). CDR1 MGHRA and CDR2 YSYEKL come from the germline V gene. This CDR3 region has 15 residues. V was pared by 4 bases and J by 9 bases, with 19 bases between. Written as DNA, the CDR3 is TGCGCCAGCAGCCCGGGACCCAGTTTTGACGGTGAGCAGTTCTTC. It yields the protein CASSPGPSFDGEQFF.

This clonotype was seen many times. The genes are TRBV12-3 or TRBV12-4 and TRBJ1-1; TRBD1 matches at 7 bases. V was pared by 6 bases and J by 8 bases, with 6 bases of the junction left unmatched. This CDR3 has 12 amino acids. CDR3 region: CASRDRDSEAFF. In nucleotides, the CDR3 is TGTGCCAGCAGGGACCGGGACAGCGAAGCTTTCTTT.

In its sample, this clonotype was seen a few times. The rearrangement joins TRBV10-2 to TRBJ2-1; possible D gene TRBD2, 7 bases. The CDR3 consists of 15 residues. Germline assignment: CDR1 WSHSY and CDR2 SAAADI. V lost 3 bases and J lost 1, with 10 bases in between. The CDR3: CASSDEGGSYNEQFF. CDR3 bases: TGCGCCAGCAGTGATGAGGGGGGGTCCTACAATGAGCAGTTCTTC.

The J gene is TRBJ1-1, the V gene TRBV12-3 or TRBV12-4; D is unresolved. V was shortened by 3 bases and J by 3 bases, with 17 bases between the two germline ends. This CDR3 is built from 16 residues. CDR3: CASSLRVFSKDTEAFF. The CDR3 nucleotides read TGTGCCAGCAGTTTGCGGGTGTTCAGTAAGGACACTGAAGCTTTCTTT.

The chain uses TRBV29-1 and TRBJ2-2; D gene ambiguous. This CDR3 has 12 amino acids. Germline V gene lookup returns CDR1 SQVTM and CDR2 ANQGSEA. Trimming took 3 bases from V and 3 from J, leaving 5 bases between them. CDR3 nucleotides: TGCAGCGTTGAGGGATACACCGGGGAGCTGTTTTTT. Its translation: CSVEGYTGELFF.

This clonotype was observed a handful of times. V gene TRBV28 combines with J gene TRBJ1-3; D not certain. The CDR3 extends over 12 amino acids. V lost 7 bases and J 3 bases, leaving 7 bases between the germline ends. Germline loops: CDR1 MDHEN, CDR2 SYDVKM. This CDR3 reads CASTDLGNTIYF. The CDR3, as DNA: TGTGCCAGCACGGACCTTGGAAACACCATATATTTT.

This chain connects TRBV4-3 to TRBJ1-1; tentatively, D is TRBD1 (5 bases). The CDR3 consists of 16 residues. The germline V and J ends were trimmed by 0 bases and 0 bases, with 11 bases remaining between them. From germline, CDR1 is LGHNA and CDR2 YSLEER. The CDR3 DNA reads TGCGCCAGCAGCCAAGAAGGGCGGGGACTGAACACTGAAGCTTTCTTT. It specifies CASSQEGRGLNTEAFF.

V usage is TRBV7-9 and J usage is TRBJ2-3, with D tentatively TRBD2 (5 bases). V lost 1 base, J lost 4 bases, and 12 bases lay in between. CDR1 and CDR2 from the germline V gene are SEHNR and FQNEAQ (reference sequence). There are 15 residues in the CDR3. The CDR3 bases are TGTGCCAGCAGCTTAGATGGGGAGAGCGCAGATACGCAGTATTTT. Its translation is CASSLDGESADTQYF.

In its sample, this clonotype was seen a few times. This chain joins TRBV4-1 and TRBJ1-1; D not resolved. Germline V gene sequence: CDR1 MGHRA, CDR2 YSYEKL. The CDR3 has 16 amino acids. Deletions cut 3 bases from V and 3 bases from J, with 17 bases between. The CDR3 region has the DNA TGCGCCAGCAGCCACCTCCCGGCCGGCCAGGACACTGAAGCTTTCTTT. This gives the protein CASSHLPAGQDTEAFF.

This clonotype was detected a few times. This chain links TRBV28 with TRBJ2-7; TRBD2 matches at 11 bases. V was clipped by 5 bases and J by 6 bases; unmatched bases: 9. From germline, CDR1 is MDHEN and CDR2 SYDVKM. This CDR3 region has 15 residues. CDR3 loop: CASSTSSGRVSEQYF. The CDR3 nucleotides are TGTGCCAGCAGTACCAGTAGCGGGAGGGTCTCCGAGCAGTACTTC.

This clonotype was found many times. The chain joins TRBV3-1 to TRBJ2-3; maybe TRBD2 (6 bases). Germline CDR1 and CDR2: LGHDT and YNNKEL (reference sequence). Trimming took off 4 bases at V and 0 bases at J, with 8 bases between the two ends. This CDR3 comprises 14 residues. The CDR3 DNA follows: TGTGCCAGCAGCCTGGGACTGAGCACAGATACGCAGTATTTT. As protein: CASSLGLSTDTQYF.

This clonotype was detected many times. The chain carries TRBV6-1 and TRBJ1-5; the D is unclear. The V gene lost 5 bases and the J gene lost 7 bases, with 12 bases spanning the gap. CDR1 and CDR2 (germline): MNHNS, SASEGT. The CDR3 extends over 13 amino acids. The DNA of the CDR3 is TGTGCCAGCAGTTGGGGAATGGGGCAGCCCCAGCATTTT. Amino acids: CASSWGMGQPQHF.

This clonotype was picked up a small number of times. This chain connects TRBV12-3 or TRBV12-4 to TRBJ2-3; the match to TRBD2 covers 7 bases. Losses at the gene ends were 8 bases for V and 1 base for J; bases not matched to a gene: 6. This CDR3 is built from 14 residues. Written as DNA, the CDR3 is TGTGCCAGCGGGAAGCGGGGCCGCACAGATACGCAGTATTTT. Translating gives CASGKRGRTDTQYF.

This chain uses TRBV7-8 with TRBJ1-1; unclear D gene. Looked up from germline, CDR1 is SGHVS and CDR2 is FQNEAQ. Between the trimmed V and J ends, which lost 0 bases and 5 bases, there was a span of 13 bases. The CDR3 sequence is 15 residues long. In DNA form, the CDR3 reads TGTGCCAGCAGCTTAGCGCGTTTCCAGCGAACTGAAGCTTTCTTT. Translated: CASSLARFQRTEAFF.

This clonotype has only a few counts. V usage is TRBV4-1 and J usage is TRBJ2-7, with TRBD2 as a possible D gene (5 bases). Germline V gene lookup returns CDR1 MGHRA and CDR2 YSYEKL. CDR3 length: 14 amino acids. Trimming shortened V by 0 bases and J by 4 bases, and 10 bases separated the two germline ends. CDR3 in amino acids: CASSQDLSGYEQYF. CDR3 nucleotide sequence: TGCGCCAGCAGCCAAGACCTAAGCGGATACGAGCAGTACTTC.

The chain has TRBV28 and TRBJ1-5; D is possibly TRBD1 (6 bases). The germline V and J ends were trimmed by 3 bases and 5 bases, with 17 bases remaining between them. Germline CDR1 is MDHEN and CDR2 is SYDVKM. The CDR3 totals 16 residues. The CDR3 spells CASSFGREGDYQPQHF. The CDR3 bases are TGTGCCAGCAGTTTTGGTCGGGAGGGGGACTATCAGCCCCAGCATTTT.

The chain carries TRBV12-3 or TRBV12-4 and TRBJ1-4; D might be TRBD1 (5 bases). This CDR3 spans 14 amino acids. V lost 5 bases to trimming and J lost 7 bases, with 14 bases between them. The DNA for the CDR3 is TGTGCCAGCAGTGGGATCGGGGGGACTGAAAAACTGTTTTTT. Translating gives CASSGIGGTEKLFF.

This clonotype has ten or more counts. The chain is built from TRBV2 and TRBJ2-1, with unresolved D. This CDR3 has 15 amino acids. From germline, CDR1 is SNHLY and CDR2 FYNNEI. V was clipped by 1 base and J by 6 bases, with 13 bases between them. The CDR3 DNA is TGTGCCAGCAGTGAAGTAGGGTTAGATCCCAATGAGCAGTTCTTC. It encodes CASSEVGLDPNEQFF. The full variable domain, with the rest looked up from reference TRBV2 and TRBJ2-1, is EPEVTQTPSHQVTQMGQEVILRCVPISNHLYFYWYRQILGQKVEFLVSFYNNEISEKSEIFDDQFSVERPDGSNFTLKIRSTKLEDSAMYFCASSEVGLDPNEQFFGPGTRLTVL.

This clonotype has only a few counts. The rearrangement uses TRBV11-3 and TRBJ2-3; the D is unclear. V dropped 5 bases and J dropped 6 bases, with 12 bases sitting between them. The germline V gene encodes CDR1 SGHNT and CDR2 YENEEA. CDR3 length: 13 amino acids. CDR3 sequence (DNA): TGTGCCAGCAGCGGCGATATATGGGATACGCAGTATTTT. Protein sequence: CASSGDIWDTQYF.

Only a few counts were recorded for this clonotype. This chain connects TRBV4-3 to TRBJ2-2; the match to TRBD2 covers 12 bases. Per the germline V gene, CDR1 is LGHNA and CDR2 is YSLEER. V lost 6 bases, J lost 2 bases, and 7 bases stayed unmatched. The CDR3 has 17 amino acids. CDR3 sequence (DNA): TGCGCCAGCAGAGAAAGACTAGCGGGAGCCAACACCGGGGAGCTGTTTTTT. Translation: CASRERLAGANTGELFF.

The rearrangement links TRBV18 to TRBJ2-1, with D possibly TRBD2 on 6 matching bases. The CDR3 is 13 amino acids. The V end was cut by 3 bases, the J end by 5 bases, with 8 bases between. Germline-derived CDR1 and CDR2 are KGHSH and LQKENI. The CDR3 is CASSPVADNEQFF. As DNA, the CDR3 is TGTGCCAGCTCACCGGTAGCGGACAATGAGCAGTTCTTC.

This clonotype occurred a few times. This chain links TRBV12-3 or TRBV12-4 with TRBJ2-5, with D perhaps matching TRBD1 (5 bases). CDR3 size: 15 residues. Trimming shortened V by 2 bases and J by 0 bases, and 10 bases separated the two germline ends. The CDR3 bases are TGTGCCAGCAGTTTAAAGGGGCAGTACCAAGAGACCCAGTACTTC. This sequence encodes CASSLKGQYQETQYF.

V is TRBV6-2 or TRBV6-3 and J is TRBJ2-2; 7 bases agree with TRBD2. This CDR3 has 15 residues. The germline CDR1 and CDR2 sequences are MNHEY and SVGEGT. The ends lost 4 bases at V and 0 bases at J; junction bases unmatched: 2. The CDR3 loop reads CASSWAGANTGELFF. CDR3 in DNA: TGTGCCAGCAGTTGGGCGGGAGCGAACACCGGGGAGCTGTTTTTT.

This clonotype has a count of ten or more. The rearrangement uses TRBV20-1 and TRBJ1-1, with a possible D match to TRBD1 (5 bases). CDR1 is DFQATT and CDR2 is SNEGSKA in the germline V gene (reference sequence). The CDR3 has 13 amino acids. The CDR3 DNA follows: TGCAGCCCCCAGGCGGGGCAGAACACTGAAGCTTTCTTT. Its protein is CSPQAGQNTEAFF.

Only a few counts were recorded for this clonotype. V is TRBV6-2 or TRBV6-3 and J is TRBJ2-7; no definite D call. This CDR3 is built from 14 residues. V lost 5 bases and J lost 5, with 16 bases in between. CDR1 and CDR2 (germline): MNHEY, SVGEGT. CDR3 region: CASSHRALPNEQYF. The DNA for the CDR3 is TGTGCCAGCAGTCATCGCGCTCTTCCGAACGAGCAGTACTTC.

There are a few counts of this clonotype. V gene TRBV7-2 combines with J gene TRBJ2-4; TRBD1 agrees at 9 bases. There are 16 residues in the CDR3. The J segment lost 8 bases and the V segment lost 3 bases, leaving 11 bases of the junction unmatched. Germline V gives CDR1 SGHTA, CDR2 FQGNSA. CDR3: CASSLQGQGPSDIQYF. The CDR3 coding sequence is TGTGCCAGCAGCTTGCAGGGACAGGGACCTTCGGACATTCAGTACTTC.

In this sample, this clonotype turned up many times. This sequence joins TRBV28 and TRBJ2-7, with D tentatively TRBD1 (5 bases). Trimming left V 6 bases short and J 2 bases short, with 11 bases between. Germline V gene sequence: CDR1 MDHEN, CDR2 SYDVKM. The CDR3 length is 13 residues. The CDR3 DNA is TGTGCCAGCAGGACAGCACCTACCTACGAGCAGTACTTC. It translates to CASRTAPTYEQYF. Full variable domain (outside the CDR3, taken from reference TRBV28 and TRBJ2-7): DVKVTQSSRYLVKRTGEKVFLECVQDMDHENMFWYRQDPGLGLRLIYFSYDVKMKEKGDIPEGYSVSREKKERFSLILESASTNQTSMYLCASRTAPTYEQYFGPGTRLTVT.

This clonotype was counted only a few times. The chain employs TRBV20-1 and TRBJ2-3; TRBD2 is a possible D gene (6 bases). The CDR3 spans 15 residues. Trimming removed 3 bases at V and 3 bases at J, with 16 bases between. The V gene's germline CDR1 is DFQATT and CDR2 SNEGSKA (reference sequence). This CDR3 reads CSARVAGTVTDTQYF. The CDR3 nucleotides are TGCAGTGCTAGGGTGGCGGGAACGGTAACAGATACGCAGTATTTT.

This sequence joins TRBV20-1 and TRBJ2-1; 9 bases line up with TRBD2. The V and J ends lost 3 bases and 15 bases, in that order; junction bases with no gene match: 15. The V gene's germline CDR1 is DFQATT and CDR2 SNEGSKA (reference sequence). The CDR3 loop spans 14 amino acids. CDR3 DNA sequence: TGCAGTGCTAGTTTAGCGGGAGCCCCCCTTTGGCGGTTCTTC. Translating it yields CSASLAGAPLWRFF.

The table lists this clonotype with many counts. This sequence joins TRBV7-6 and TRBJ1-2; perhaps TRBD1 as D (6 bases). V was pared by 1 base and J by 6 bases, with 15 bases between. The CDR3 contains 15 residues. Germline assignment: CDR1 SGHVS and CDR2 FNYEAQ. In DNA form, the CDR3 reads TGTGCCAGCAGCTTAGGGTTGTCAGGGGATGATGGCTACACCTTC. Residues: CASSLGLSGDDGYTF.

The V and J genes are TRBV7-2 and TRBJ2-3; unclear D gene. This CDR3 spans 12 amino acids. From germline, CDR1 is SGHTA and CDR2 FQGNSA. V was shortened by 1 base and J by 2 bases, with 1 base between the two germline ends. The CDR3 is CASSLDTDTQYF. DNA for the CDR3: TGTGCCAGCAGCTTAGACACAGATACGCAGTATTTT.